These 6 T cell receptor beta chains were all obtained from the same sample, sequenced in a study of human T cells and chemical hapten exposure. Time point noted: pre-sensitization, week 0. Indicated treatment: therapeutic diphenylcyclopropenone sensitization with weekly scalp DPC. One entry per CDR3 protein, called by TCRdb with MiXCR from the RACE reads. The sample has tens of thousands of distinct CDR3 sequences, around an eighth seen once. The specimen was whole blood, collected in connection with sensitization to the hapten diphenylcyclopropenone (DPC). The source of these receptors is a woman younger than 45 with alopecia areata. Some clones in this sample may be carry-over from other donors' samples.

This clonotype appeared many times. This sequence joins TRBV2 and TRBJ2-6; D perhaps matches TRBD2 (6 bases). Germline CDR1 SNHLY, CDR2 FYNNEI. The V end was cut by 2 bases, the J end by 0 bases, with 17 bases between. There are 19 residues in the CDR3. The CDR3 region has the DNA TGTGCCAGCAGTGAACTGGTGGAGACGGACTACTCTGGGGCCAACGTCCTGACTTTC. It is translated as CASSELVETDYSGANVLTF.

V gene TRBV28 combines with J gene TRBJ2-7; no clear D gene. The V gene lost 11 bases and the J gene lost 4 bases, with 18 bases spanning the gap. CDR1 MDHEN and CDR2 SYDVKM come from the germline V gene. The CDR3 covers 13 residues. The CDR3: CAHGLGRIYEQYF. In nucleotides, the CDR3 is TGTGCCCACGGCCTTGGGCGGATATACGAGCAGTACTTC.

This clonotype was seen repeatedly, ten times or more. The gene calls are TRBV10-2 and TRBJ2-5; 7 bases fit TRBD2. The germline V gene encodes CDR1 WSHSY and CDR2 SAAADI. This CDR3 contains 14 residues. The ends lost 2 bases at V and 5 bases at J; junction bases unmatched: 5. The CDR3 loop reads CASSEVGGEETQYF. Here the CDR3 DNA reads TGCGCCAGCAGTGAGGTTGGGGGGGAGGAGACCCAGTACTTC.

This clonotype was found many times. This chain connects TRBV18 to TRBJ2-7; weak D call: TRBD1 (6 bases). The V gene's germline CDR1 is KGHSH and CDR2 LQKENI. V was clipped by 0 bases and J by 4 bases, with 10 bases between them. The CDR3 has 14 amino acids. In DNA form, the CDR3 reads TGTGCCAGCTCACCACCGGGGGCCGGGTACGAGCAGTACTTC. Translating it yields CASSPPGAGYEQYF.

This clonotype was observed many times. CDR3 DNA: TGTGCCAGCAGCTTAAGTTTAGAGCAGCCCCAGCATTTT. Its translation: CASSLSLEQPQHF. The rearrangement joins TRBV7-2 to TRBJ1-5; D is unclear. V was trimmed by 2 bases and J by 7 bases, leaving 9 bases between them. CDR3 length equals 13 residues. Germline V gene data show CDR1 as SGHTA and CDR2 as FQGNSA.

This clonotype was recorded many times. The rearrangement links TRBV27 to TRBJ2-7, with 11 nucleotides matching TRBD2. Germline loops: CDR1 MNHEY, CDR2 SMNVEV (reference sequence). The CDR3 has 14 amino acids. The trim removed 6 bases at V and 2 bases at J, leaving 3 bases unmatched. The CDR3: CASRVAGGPYEQYF. For the CDR3, the DNA is TGTGCCAGCAGGGTAGCGGGAGGGCCCTACGAGCAGTACTTC.